This T cell receptor (beta chain) was recovered during a study of vaccination and CD4 T cells after COVID-19. The CDR3 covers 13 residues. V lost 4 bases, J lost 14 bases, and 15 bases lay in between. Germline values: CDR1 LNHDA, CDR2 SQIVND (reference sequence). Specified treatment: approximately 9-day PBMC culture with coronavirus spike peptide pools or control peptides (ViraFEST assay). First, ViraFEST expanded antigen-specific T cells with peptide pools, and next it sequenced the TCRs. This clonotype was detected only a few times. Its target is unknown. Sequencing of cultured CD4+ T cell DNA used the Oncomine TCR Beta short-read assay. TCRdb redid the calling of the PCR reads with MiXCR, one entry per CDR3 protein. The sample includes 15,000 to 20,000 distinct CDR3 sequences, about 64% seen only once; the top ten take approximately 8%.

This TCR derives from a human donor who had recovered from COVID-19. The chain joins TRBV19 to TRBJ1-6, with D possibly being TRBD1 (5 bases). The sample taken for sequencing was CD4+ T cells from blood, cultured in vitro. As DNA, the CDR3 is TGTGCCAGTAGTAAATCACAGGTCTCGGCCCTCCACTTT. It yields the protein CASSKSQVSALHF.